The 5 T cell receptor beta chains in this list originate from one sample, sequenced in a study of shared clonotypes between healthy human individuals. Clones were read by immunoSEQ multiplex PCR, and TCRdb kept only the in-frame ones, dropping some. This repertoire shows about 690,000 clones, about 90% found once; its top ten account for 30% to 40%. Sequencing was performed on memory CD8+ T cells from PBMCs. Subset described: CD45RO+ cells pooled with CCR7-negative TemRA cells. The source is a man in his late teens or twenties in good health. Some clones in this sample may be carry-over from other donors' samples.

About this clone: In the same sample, other DNA sequences code for this CDR3. The V and J genes are TRBV7-9 and TRBJ1-5; D not certain. The CDR3 covers 14 residues. From germline, CDR1 is SEHNR and CDR2 FQNEAQ (reference sequence). Trimming took off 0 bases at V and 0 bases at J, with 3 bases between the two ends. The CDR3 protein is CASSLAGSNQPQHF. In DNA form, the CDR3 reads TGTGCCAGCAGCTTAGCCGGTAGCAATCAGCCCCAGCATTTT.

The chain uses TRBV11-2 and TRBJ1-1, with 10 bases fitting TRBD1. The CDR3 is 15 amino acids. J gave up 5 bases and V 5 bases, and 8 bases lay outside the gene matches. The germline V gene encodes CDR1 SGHAT and CDR2 FQNNGV. The CDR3 spells CASSDRQGARTEAFF. DNA of the CDR3: TGTGCCAGCAGCGACCGACAGGGGGCGCGTACTGAAGCTTTCTTT.

Notes on this clone: In the same sample, other DNA sequences code for this CDR3. The chain carries TRBV9 and TRBJ2-1; no clear D. The CDR3 covers 12 residues. Germline CDR1 SGDLS, CDR2 YYNGEE. V was clipped by 0 bases and J by 6 bases, with 4 bases between them. In nucleotides, the CDR3 is TGTGCCAGCAGCGTAGTCGCCAATGAGCAGTTCTTC. This translates into CASSVVANEQFF. Looking up the rest from reference TRBV9 and TRBJ2-1 gives the full variable domain: DSGVTQTPKHLITATGQRVTLRCSPRSGDLSVYWYQQSLDQGLQFLIQYYNGEERAKGNILERFSAQQFPDLHSELNLSSLELGDSALYFCASSVVANEQFFGPGTRLTVL.

This clone showed up just once. This chain joins TRBV7-9 and TRBJ2-2; unclear D gene. Germline loops: CDR1 SEHNR, CDR2 FQNEAQ (reference sequence). V shed 10 bases and J shed 1 base, with 10 bases lying between them. The CDR3 covers 13 residues. This chain's CDR3 is CAIHSGNTGELFF. In DNA, the CDR3 is TGTGCCATACACTCGGGGAACACCGGGGAGCTGTTTTTT.

To note about this clone: The DNA is omitted, as the CDR3 cannot be located on it reliably, and the CDR3 follows TCRdb's listing. CDR3 in amino acids: CASSSSGLAGDEQFF. The rearrangement joins TRBV27 to TRBJ2-1; TRBD2 is taken as the D call from the table, unchecked against the DNA. The V gene's germline CDR1 is MNHEY and CDR2 SMNVEV (reference sequence). The CDR3 sequence runs 15 residues, both termini included.